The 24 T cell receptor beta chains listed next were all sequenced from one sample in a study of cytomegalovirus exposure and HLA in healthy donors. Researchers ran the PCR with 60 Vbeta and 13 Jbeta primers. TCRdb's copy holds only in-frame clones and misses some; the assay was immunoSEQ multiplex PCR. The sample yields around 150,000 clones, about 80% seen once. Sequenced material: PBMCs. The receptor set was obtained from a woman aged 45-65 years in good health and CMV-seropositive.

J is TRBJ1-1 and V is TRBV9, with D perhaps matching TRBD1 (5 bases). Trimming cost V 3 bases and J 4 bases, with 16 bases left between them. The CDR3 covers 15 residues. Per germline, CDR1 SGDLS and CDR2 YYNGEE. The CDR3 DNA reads TGTGCCAGCAGCGCTCTCACAGGCGGGGGCACTGAAGCTTTCTTT. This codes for CASSALTGGGTEAFF.

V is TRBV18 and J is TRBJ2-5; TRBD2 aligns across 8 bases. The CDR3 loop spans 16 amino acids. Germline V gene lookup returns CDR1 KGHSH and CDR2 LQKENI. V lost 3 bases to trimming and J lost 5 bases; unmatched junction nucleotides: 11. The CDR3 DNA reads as TGTGCCAGCTCACCCGCCGGCGGTAGCGGGAAGGAGACCCAGTACTTC. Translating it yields CASSPAGGSGKETQYF.

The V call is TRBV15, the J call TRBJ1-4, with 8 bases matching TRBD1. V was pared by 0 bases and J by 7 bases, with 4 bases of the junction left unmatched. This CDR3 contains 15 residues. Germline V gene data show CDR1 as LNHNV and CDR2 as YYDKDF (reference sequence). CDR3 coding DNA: TGTGCCACCAGCAGAGATAGGACAGGGAGTGAAAAACTGTTTTTT. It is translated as CATSRDRTGSEKLFF.

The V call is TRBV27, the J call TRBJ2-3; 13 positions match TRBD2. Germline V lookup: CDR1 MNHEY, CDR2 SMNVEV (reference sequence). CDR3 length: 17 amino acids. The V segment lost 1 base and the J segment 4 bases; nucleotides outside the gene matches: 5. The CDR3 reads CASSLFGLAGESDTQYF. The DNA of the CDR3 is TGTGCCAGCAGTTTATTTGGACTAGCGGGAGAGTCAGATACGCAGTATTTT.

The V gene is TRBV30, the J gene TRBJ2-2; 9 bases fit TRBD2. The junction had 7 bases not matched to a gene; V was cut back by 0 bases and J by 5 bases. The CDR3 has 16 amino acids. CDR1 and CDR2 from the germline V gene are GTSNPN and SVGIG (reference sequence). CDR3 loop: CAWSVRPGLATGELFF. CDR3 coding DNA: TGTGCCTGGAGTGTCAGACCGGGACTAGCAACCGGGGAGCTGTTTTTT.

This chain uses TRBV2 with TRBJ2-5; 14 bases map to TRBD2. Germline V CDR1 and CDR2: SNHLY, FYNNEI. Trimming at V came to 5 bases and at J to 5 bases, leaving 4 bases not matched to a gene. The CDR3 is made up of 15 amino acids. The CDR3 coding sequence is TGTGCCAGCAGTCCCGGACTAGCGGGAGGCGAGACCCAGTACTTC. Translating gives CASSPGLAGGETQYF. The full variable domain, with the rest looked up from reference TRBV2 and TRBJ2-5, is EPEVTQTPSHQVTQMGQEVILRCVPISNHLYFYWYRQILGQKVEFLVSFYNNEISEKSEIFDDQFSVERPDGSNFTLKIRSTKLEDSAMYFCASSPGLAGGETQYFGPGTRLLVL.

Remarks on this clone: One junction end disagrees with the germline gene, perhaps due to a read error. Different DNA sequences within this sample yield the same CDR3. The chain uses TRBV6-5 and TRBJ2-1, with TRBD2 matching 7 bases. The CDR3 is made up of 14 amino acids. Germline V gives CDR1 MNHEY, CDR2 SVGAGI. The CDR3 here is CASSRDFRGVEQFF. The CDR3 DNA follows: TGCGCCAGCAGCAGGGACTTTCGGGGGGTTGAGCAGTTCTTC.

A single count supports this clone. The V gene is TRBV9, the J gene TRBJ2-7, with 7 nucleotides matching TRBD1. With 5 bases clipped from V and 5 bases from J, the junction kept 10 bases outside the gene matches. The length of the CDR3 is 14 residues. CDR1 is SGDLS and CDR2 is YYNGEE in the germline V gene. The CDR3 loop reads CASSRKGQNNEQYF. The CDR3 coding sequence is TGTGCCAGCAGTCGTAAGGGACAGAACAACGAGCAGTACTTC.

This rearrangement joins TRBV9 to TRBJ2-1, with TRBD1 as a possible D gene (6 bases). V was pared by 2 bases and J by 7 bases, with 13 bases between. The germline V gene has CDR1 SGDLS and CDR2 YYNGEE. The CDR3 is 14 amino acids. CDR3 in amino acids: CASSVPTGPNEQFF. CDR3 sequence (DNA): TGTGCCAGCAGCGTCCCCACAGGGCCAAATGAGCAGTTCTTC.

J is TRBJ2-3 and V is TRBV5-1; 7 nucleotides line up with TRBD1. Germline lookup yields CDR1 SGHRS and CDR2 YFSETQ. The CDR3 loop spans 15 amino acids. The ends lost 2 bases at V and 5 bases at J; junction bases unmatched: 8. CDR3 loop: CASSFTGTDRDTQYF. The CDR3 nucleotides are TGCGCCAGCAGCTTTACCGGGACAGACAGAGATACGCAGTATTTT.

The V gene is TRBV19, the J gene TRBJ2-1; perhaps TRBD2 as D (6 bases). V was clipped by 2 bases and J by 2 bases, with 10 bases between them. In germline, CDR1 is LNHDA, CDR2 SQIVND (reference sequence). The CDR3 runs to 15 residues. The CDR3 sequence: CASSIRRETYNEQFF. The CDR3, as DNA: TGTGCCAGTAGTATACGACGGGAGACCTACAATGAGCAGTTCTTC.

The CDR3 nucleotides are TGCGCCAGCAGCCAGGGACAGGAAGAAACGGGTGAAGCTTTCTTT. This codes for CASSQGQEETGEAFF. The J gene is TRBJ1-1, the V gene TRBV5-1, with TRBD1 identical over 8 bases. The CDR3 consists of 15 residues. J gave up 7 bases and V 4 bases, and 12 bases lay outside the gene matches. Germline V gene data show CDR1 as SGHRS and CDR2 as YFSETQ.

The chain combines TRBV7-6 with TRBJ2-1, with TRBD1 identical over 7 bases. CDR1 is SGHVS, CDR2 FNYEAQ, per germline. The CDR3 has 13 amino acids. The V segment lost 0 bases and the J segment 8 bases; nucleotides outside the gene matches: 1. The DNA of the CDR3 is TGTGCCAGCAGCTTAGCGGGACAGCATGAGCAGTTCTTC. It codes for CASSLAGQHEQFF.

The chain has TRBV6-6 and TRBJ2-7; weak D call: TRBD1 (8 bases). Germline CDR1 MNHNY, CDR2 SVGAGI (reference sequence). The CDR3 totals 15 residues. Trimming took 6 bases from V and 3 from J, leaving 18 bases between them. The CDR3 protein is CASRPNRGGYYEQYF. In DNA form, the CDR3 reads TGTGCCAGCAGACCAAACAGGGGGGGGTACTACGAGCAGTACTTC.

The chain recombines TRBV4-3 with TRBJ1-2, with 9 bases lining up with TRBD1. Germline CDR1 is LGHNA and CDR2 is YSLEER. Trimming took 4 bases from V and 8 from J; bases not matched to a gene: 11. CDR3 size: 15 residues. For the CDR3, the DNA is TGCGCCAGCAGCCCAATTCGGACAGGGGAGTGGGGCTACACCTTC. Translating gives CASSPIRTGEWGYTF.

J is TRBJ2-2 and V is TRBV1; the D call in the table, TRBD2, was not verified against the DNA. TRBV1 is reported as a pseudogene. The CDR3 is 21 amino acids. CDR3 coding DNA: TGCACCAGCAGCCCGGTAAGACCGTGGAGCGGGAGGGCCGGTGACACCGGGGAGCTGTTTTTT. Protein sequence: CTSSPVRPWSGRAGDTGELFF.

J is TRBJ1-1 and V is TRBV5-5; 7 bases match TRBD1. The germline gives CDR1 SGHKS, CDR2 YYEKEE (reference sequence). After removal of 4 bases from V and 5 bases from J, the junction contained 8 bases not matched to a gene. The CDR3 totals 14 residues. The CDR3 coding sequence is TGTGCCAGCAGCGTACAGGGGTACAGGACTGAAGCTTTCTTT. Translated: CASSVQGYRTEAFF.

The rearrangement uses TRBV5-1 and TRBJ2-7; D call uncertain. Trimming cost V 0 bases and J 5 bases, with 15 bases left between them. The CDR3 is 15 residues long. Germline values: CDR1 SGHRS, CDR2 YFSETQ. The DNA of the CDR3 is TGCGCCAGCAGCTTGGAATCGTCCCCAAGCCACGAGCAGTACTTC. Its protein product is CASSLESSPSHEQYF.

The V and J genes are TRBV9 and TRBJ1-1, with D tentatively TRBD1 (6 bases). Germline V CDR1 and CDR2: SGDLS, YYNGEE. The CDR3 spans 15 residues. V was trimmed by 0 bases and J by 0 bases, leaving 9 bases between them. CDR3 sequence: CASSVAAGVNTEAFF. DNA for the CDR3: TGTGCCAGCAGCGTAGCAGCAGGGGTGAACACTGAAGCTTTCTTT.

CDR3 amino acids: CASSLSFPGFEQYF. CDR3 coding DNA: TGTGCCAGCAGCTTATCCTTTCCAGGTTTCGAGCAGTACTTC. The rearrangement uses TRBV7-8 and TRBJ2-7; D unresolved. The germline V gene has CDR1 SGHVS and CDR2 FQNEAQ. Trimming took 2 bases from V and 6 from J, leaving 14 bases between them. CDR3 length equals 14 residues.

The CDR3 protein is CASSLKLTSPGKLFF. DNA of the CDR3: TGTGCCAGCAGTTTAAAGCTGACCTCTCCGGGAAAACTGTTTTTT. This chain connects TRBV28 to TRBJ1-4; no firm D call. Per germline, CDR1 MDHEN and CDR2 SYDVKM. This CDR3 comprises 15 residues. The V end lost 2 bases, the J end lost 10 bases, and 17 bases lay between the germline ends.

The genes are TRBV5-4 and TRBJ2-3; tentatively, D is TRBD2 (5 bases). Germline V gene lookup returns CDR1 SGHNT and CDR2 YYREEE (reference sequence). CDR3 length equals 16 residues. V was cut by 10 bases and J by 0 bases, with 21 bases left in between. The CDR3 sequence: CACTNPSSRSTDTQYF. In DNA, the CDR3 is TGTGCCTGCACAAATCCTAGCTCCCGGAGCACAGATACGCAGTATTTT.

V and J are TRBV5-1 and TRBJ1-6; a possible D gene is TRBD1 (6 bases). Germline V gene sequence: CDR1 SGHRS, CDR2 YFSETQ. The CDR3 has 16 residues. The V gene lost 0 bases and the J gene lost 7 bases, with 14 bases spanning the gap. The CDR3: CASSLVQQGRNSPLHF. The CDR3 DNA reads TGCGCCAGCAGCTTGGTACAACAGGGTAGGAATTCACCCCTCCACTTT.

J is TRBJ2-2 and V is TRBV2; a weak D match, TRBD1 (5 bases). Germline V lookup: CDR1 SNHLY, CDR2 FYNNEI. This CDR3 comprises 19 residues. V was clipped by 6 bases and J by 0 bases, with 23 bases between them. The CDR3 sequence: CASRAYRVRTTTNTGELFF. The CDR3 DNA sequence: TGTGCCAGCAGGGCCTACCGCGTTCGGACAACAACGAACACCGGGGAGCTGTTTTTT.